This T cell receptor (beta chain) is drawn from a study of PD-L1 blockade in urothelial cancer. The overall study: Across blood samples, T cells had a median count of about 140,000.

Time point indicated: peripheral blood 6 weeks after treatment start. Per-patient samples, pretreatment and on-treatment, numbered 1 to 8. With V trimmed by 0 bases and J by 2 bases, 7 bases remained unmatched. Germline V gives CDR1 SGHRS, CDR2 YFSETQ. The CDR3 contains 16 residues. Synthetically made TCR analog templates were put into each PCR as spikes. Assay used: immunoSEQ multiplex PCR; TCRdb lists only in-frame clones, some missing. The data show tens of thousands of clones, 70% to 80% seen once. The specimen comprised PBMCs, sampled around atezolizumab (anti-PD-L1) treatment. The receptor's source is a man between 65 and 85 years old with urothelial cancer. J is TRBJ2-7 and V is TRBV5-1; 8 bases line up with TRBD2. CDR3 bases: TGCGCCAGCAGCTTGGTCGCCGGGAGGGCCGCCTACGAGCAGTACTTC. This sequence encodes CASSLVAGRAAYEQYF. The variable domain in full, completed from reference TRBV5-1 and TRBJ2-7, reads KAGVTQTPRYLIKTRGQQVTLSCSPISGHRSVSWYQQTPGQGLQFLFEYFSETQRNKGNFPGRFSGRQFSNSRSEMNVSTLELGDSALYLCASSLVAGRAAYEQYFGPGTRLTVT.